These 4 T cell receptor beta chains came from one sample sequenced in a study of CD8 T cells in ankylosing spondylitis. TCRdb analysed the 5' RACE reads with MiXCR anew, one entry per CDR3 protein. The sample consists of about 460,000 distinct CDR3 sequences, approximately 5.3% of them appearing once. Whole-study results and caveats: A TCR beta motif of fewer than ten highly homologous variants seemed to mark ankylosing spondylitis blood.

No cognate antigen is known for these TCRs. Sequenced input: blood, either unsorted or a sorted T cell fraction (not recorded which). The receptor source for this set is a male donor with ankylosing spondylitis.

The sample holds a few counts of this clonotype. The chain uses TRBV7-9 and TRBJ1-4; no definite D call. There are 15 residues in the CDR3. The V gene lost 2 bases and the J gene lost 8 bases, with 15 bases spanning the gap. CDR1 SEHNR and CDR2 FQNEAQ come from the germline V gene (reference sequence). CDR3 amino acids: CASSLLGEVGEKLFF. DNA of the CDR3: TGTGCCAGCAGCTTACTCGGGGAGGTTGGAGAAAAACTGTTTTTT.

The table lists this clonotype with many counts. The chain combines TRBV4-3 with TRBJ2-7, with D tentatively TRBD1 (5 bases). V gave up 4 bases and J gave up 5 bases, with 21 bases separating them. The CDR3 has 16 amino acids. CDR1 and CDR2 (germline): LGHNA, YSLEER. The CDR3: CASSPDWVRETHEQYF. CDR3 sequence (DNA): TGCGCCAGCAGCCCTGACTGGGTCAGGGAAACGCACGAGCAGTACTTC.

At least ten counts were recorded for this clonotype. The rearrangement uses TRBV29-1 and TRBJ1-1; D remains ambiguous. The germline V and J ends were trimmed by 1 base and 9 bases, with 15 bases remaining between them. CDR1 and CDR2 (germline): SQVTM, ANQGSEA. The CDR3 extends over 13 amino acids. DNA for the CDR3: TGCAGCGTTGAAGGGTCAGTGGGCGGCAAAGCTTTCTTT. Translation: CSVEGSVGGKAFF.

Concerning this clonotype: Since a much larger clone is just one base distant, this may be a read error. The chain has TRBV19 and TRBJ2-1; weak D call: TRBD2 (6 bases). V gave up 6 bases and J gave up 6 bases, with 15 bases separating them. There are 14 residues in the CDR3. Germline lookup yields CDR1 LNHDA and CDR2 SQIVND (reference sequence). CDR3 bases: TGTGCCAGTAGCGAGCAGGAGGGCCTCAATGAGCAGTTCTTC. Amino acid sequence: CASSEQEGLNEQFF.